These T cell receptor beta chains were read from a single sample in a study of T cell responses to AZD1222 COVID-19 vaccine. Profiled with immunoSEQ multiplex PCR; TCRdb holds only in-frame clones, not every one. The sample contains fewer than 200,000 clones, 92% of which appear only once. This specimen consisted of peripheral blood, obtained on day 0 of MenACWY control vaccination. These receptor sequences come from an adult in good health. Each CDR3 is given with its conserved first and last residue. Fields, in order: J gene, D gene, clone size, V gene, CDR3 DNA, CDR3 protein. A D gene is named only where the DNA matches it firmly. For some rows the clone size is stated as once, few or many, or as a class when expanded; others skip it.

j_call: TRBJ2-1
d_call: TRBD2
clone_size: few
v_call: TRBV7-2
cdr3_nt: TGTGCCAGCAGCGCGCTAGCGGTGGCCCTTGAGCAGTTCTTC
cdr3_aa: CASSALAVALEQFF

j_call: TRBJ2-1
d_call: -
clone_size: once
v_call: TRBV7-2
cdr3_nt: TGTGCCAGCAGCTTAGACCGGGACACCTACAATGAGCAGTTCTTC
cdr3_aa: CASSLDRDTYNEQFF

j_call: TRBJ1-5
d_call: TRBD1
clone_size: -
v_call: TRBV27
cdr3_nt: TGTGCCAGCAGGCCCGGGACAGCAAGTAGCAATCAGCCCCAGCATTTT
cdr3_aa: CASRPGTASSNQPQHF

j_call: TRBJ2-1
d_call: -
clone_size: -
v_call: TRBV7-8
cdr3_nt: TGTGCCAGCAGCTTAACGGCGGTGACTAAGGCCAATGAGCAGTTCTTC
cdr3_aa: CASSLTAVTKANEQFF

j_call: TRBJ1-2
d_call: -
clone_size: once
v_call: TRBV28
cdr3_nt: TGTGCCAGCAGTTTAGACAAGCCTAACTATGGCTACACCTTC
cdr3_aa: CASSLDKPNYGYTF

j_call: TRBJ1-6
d_call: -
clone_size: -
v_call: TRBV12-3/TRBV12-4
cdr3_nt: TGTGCCAGCAGTTTAAACGGGGTTTCACCCCTCCACTTT
cdr3_aa: CASSLNGVSPLHF

j_call: TRBJ2-1
d_call: -
clone_size: once
v_call: TRBV4-3
cdr3_nt: TGCGCCAGCAGCCAAGAGGGGGGCGGGAGCTCCTACAATGAGCAGTTCTTC
cdr3_aa: CASSQEGGGSSYNEQFF

j_call: TRBJ2-5
d_call: -
clone_size: once
v_call: TRBV3-1/TRBV3-2
cdr3_nt: TGTGCCAGCAGCCAATGGGATCCCGCCTGGGGGGAGACCCAGTACTTC
cdr3_aa: CASSQWDPAWGETQYF

j_call: TRBJ2-1
d_call: TRBD2
clone_size: -
v_call: TRBV6-2/TRBV6-3
cdr3_nt: TGTGCCAGCAGCCCAACGGGGACTATAGAGCAGTTCTTC
cdr3_aa: CASSPTGTIEQFF

j_call: TRBJ1-6
d_call: -
clone_size: -
v_call: TRBV11-2
cdr3_nt: TGTGCCAGCAGACCTATACAGGGTACCTATAATTCACCCCTCCACTTT
cdr3_aa: CASRPIQGTYNSPLHF

j_call: TRBJ2-2
d_call: -
clone_size: -
v_call: TRBV19
cdr3_nt: TGTGCCAGTATCCCGACGGTACCCACCGGGGAGCTGTTTTTT
cdr3_aa: CASIPTVPTGELFF

j_call: TRBJ1-2
d_call: -
clone_size: -
v_call: TRBV19
cdr3_nt: TGTGCCAGTACAAATCAAGGGGCCGGGAGGGCCTATGGCTACACCTTC
cdr3_aa: CASTNQGAGRAYGYTF

j_call: TRBJ2-1
d_call: -
clone_size: -
v_call: TRBV20-1
cdr3_nt: TGCAGTGCTAGTCGGGCAGGGGAGGGCGATGAGCAGTTCTTC
cdr3_aa: CSASRAGEGDEQFF

j_call: TRBJ1-6
d_call: -
clone_size: once
v_call: TRBV3-1/TRBV3-2
cdr3_nt: TGTGCCAGCAGCCTAAGAGCGGATTCACCCCTCCACTTT
cdr3_aa: CASSLRADSPLHF

j_call: TRBJ1-1
d_call: -
clone_size: -
v_call: TRBV30
cdr3_nt: TGTGCCTGGAGGGGACAGAACACTGAAGCTTTCTTT
cdr3_aa: CAWRGQNTEAFF

j_call: TRBJ1-1
d_call: -
clone_size: -
v_call: TRBV7-3
cdr3_nt: TGTGCCAGCAGCCGACAGGAAAACACTGAAGCTTTCTTT
cdr3_aa: CASSRQENTEAFF

j_call: TRBJ2-7
d_call: -
clone_size: -
v_call: TRBV11-2
cdr3_nt: TGTGCCAGCAGCTCCAGGAGTACGGGGCCCTACGAGCAGTACTTC
cdr3_aa: CASSSRSTGPYEQYF

j_call: TRBJ1-1
d_call: TRBD1
clone_size: -
v_call: TRBV7-2
cdr3_nt: TGTGCCAGCAGCCGGAGGACAGGAAAAAACACTGAAGCTTTCTTT
cdr3_aa: CASSRRTGKNTEAFF

j_call: TRBJ2-1
d_call: -
clone_size: -
v_call: TRBV28
cdr3_nt: TGTGCCAGCAGTTCGTCCTCGGGACATTCGAATGAGCAGTTCTTC
cdr3_aa: CASSSSSGHSNEQFF

j_call: TRBJ2-3
d_call: TRBD2
clone_size: -
v_call: TRBV9
cdr3_nt: TGTGCCAGCACCCTGGGACTAGCGGGAGTTACAGATACGCAGTATTTT
cdr3_aa: CASTLGLAGVTDTQYF

j_call: TRBJ1-1
d_call: -
clone_size: -
v_call: TRBV29-1
cdr3_nt: TGCAGCGTTGAGGGCAGTACGGGGGGATATGAAGCTTTCTTT
cdr3_aa: CSVEGSTGGYEAFF

j_call: TRBJ1-5
d_call: -
clone_size: -
v_call: TRBV19
cdr3_nt: TGTGCCAGTAGTATAGGTAACAGAGGAGTCCATCAGCCCCAGCATTTT
cdr3_aa: CASSIGNRGVHQPQHF

j_call: TRBJ2-3
d_call: TRBD2
clone_size: -
v_call: TRBV9
cdr3_nt: TGTGCCAGCAGCGTAGGGGGACTAGCGCCCCCCGAGGGTACGCAGTATTTT
cdr3_aa: CASSVGGLAPPEGTQYF

j_call: TRBJ1-2
d_call: -
clone_size: -
v_call: TRBV6-1
cdr3_nt: TGTGCCAGCAGTGAAGCGTCCGGGGCTAACTATGGCTACACCTTC
cdr3_aa: CASSEASGANYGYTF

j_call: TRBJ1-4
d_call: TRBD1
clone_size: -
v_call: TRBV30
cdr3_nt: TGTGCCTGGAGTCGTACAGGGGGCGCGTCTAATGAAAAACTGTTTTTT
cdr3_aa: CAWSRTGGASNEKLFF

j_call: TRBJ1-5
d_call: -
clone_size: -
v_call: TRBV12-5
cdr3_nt: TGTGCTAGTGGTACCTATACTAGCAATCAGCCCCAGCATTTT
cdr3_aa: CASGTYTSNQPQHF

j_call: TRBJ1-5
d_call: TRBD1
clone_size: -
v_call: TRBV27
cdr3_nt: TGTGCCAGCAGTTTTAATGGTAATTCAGGGGGAAGCAATCAGCCCCAGCATTTT
cdr3_aa: CASSFNGNSGGSNQPQHF

j_call: TRBJ2-1
d_call: TRBD2
clone_size: once
v_call: TRBV2
cdr3_nt: TGTGCCAGCAGGGCCGGGGGTAGCGGGGGCTACAATGAGCAGTTCTTC
cdr3_aa: CASRAGGSGGYNEQFF

j_call: TRBJ1-1
d_call: -
clone_size: -
v_call: TRBV25-1
cdr3_nt: TGTGCCAGCATTAGAGAGGGGAACACTGAAGCTTTCTTT
cdr3_aa: CASIREGNTEAFF

j_call: TRBJ1-3
d_call: -
clone_size: -
v_call: TRBV3-1/TRBV3-2
cdr3_nt: TGTGCCAGCAGTGAAGGGTTTCTCGGAAACACCATATATTTT
cdr3_aa: CASSEGFLGNTIYF

j_call: TRBJ2-2
d_call: TRBD2
clone_size: few
v_call: TRBV11-2
cdr3_nt: TGTGCCAGCAGTTTTTTGAACCTTGGAAGGCGGTTAGCGGGAGGGGATGCCGGCGGGGAGCTGTTTTTT
cdr3_aa: CASSFLNLGRRLAGGDAGGELFF

j_call: TRBJ2-5
d_call: -
clone_size: few
v_call: TRBV7-3
cdr3_nt: TGTGCCAGCAGCTTATCTCCGTTCGGTCGGGAGACCCAGTACTTC
cdr3_aa: CASSLSPFGRETQYF

j_call: TRBJ1-4
d_call: TRBD1
clone_size: -
v_call: TRBV9
cdr3_nt: TGTGCCAGCAGCGTAGGGGGGACAGGGTCTGAAAAACTGTTTTTT
cdr3_aa: CASSVGGTGSEKLFF

j_call: TRBJ1-1
d_call: -
clone_size: -
v_call: TRBV4-2
cdr3_nt: TGTGCCAGCAGCCAAGATTCCGGGAGAGGCGCTGAAGCTTTCTTT
cdr3_aa: CASSQDSGRGAEAFF

j_call: TRBJ2-2
d_call: -
clone_size: once
v_call: TRBV2
cdr3_nt: TGTGCCAGCAGCCCCCAGCACTCGAACACCGGGGAGCTGTTTTTT
cdr3_aa: CASSPQHSNTGELFF

j_call: TRBJ1-5
d_call: -
clone_size: once
v_call: TRBV5-8
cdr3_nt: TGTGCCAGCAGCTTGGTCGTGAATAGCAATCAGCCCCAGCATTTT
cdr3_aa: CASSLVVNSNQPQHF

j_call: TRBJ1-4
d_call: -
clone_size: -
v_call: TRBV28
cdr3_nt: TGTGCCAGCAGTCCGCCCGGCGAAAAACTGTTTTTT
cdr3_aa: CASSPPGEKLFF

j_call: TRBJ1-2
d_call: -
clone_size: -
v_call: TRBV25-1
cdr3_nt: TGTGCCAGCAACCGTCCGGGGGAGAATGGCTACACCTTC
cdr3_aa: CASNRPGENGYTF

j_call: TRBJ1-4
d_call: -
clone_size: -
v_call: TRBV7-2
cdr3_nt: TGTGCCAGCAGCGAGTCCTGGGCAGTTAATGAAAAACTGTTTTTT
cdr3_aa: CASSESWAVNEKLFF

j_call: TRBJ1-2
d_call: -
clone_size: -
v_call: TRBV4-2
cdr3_nt: TGTGCCAGCAGCCAAGATAGAGGGACGGCGCTCTATGGCTACACCTTC
cdr3_aa: CASSQDRGTALYGYTF

j_call: TRBJ1-1
d_call: -
clone_size: -
v_call: TRBV12-3/TRBV12-4
cdr3_nt: TGTGCCAGCAGTTCCCCGGGGGGCGAAATCGCTTTCTTT
cdr3_aa: CASSSPGGEIAFF

j_call: TRBJ2-1
d_call: -
clone_size: -
v_call: TRBV5-6
cdr3_nt: TGTGCCAGCAGCTTGCCCCCGAACCCCTACAATGAGCAGTTCTTC
cdr3_aa: CASSLPPNPYNEQFF

j_call: TRBJ1-2
d_call: TRBD1
clone_size: -
v_call: TRBV29-1
cdr3_nt: TGCAGCGTCCTCTTTTCGACCGGACAGGTAGACTATGGCTACACCTTC
cdr3_aa: CSVLFSTGQVDYGYTF

j_call: TRBJ1-1
d_call: TRBD1
clone_size: -
v_call: TRBV3-1/TRBV3-2
cdr3_nt: TGTGCCAGCAGCCCCACAGTCGGCAGGGGGGGGACTGAAGCTTTCTTT
cdr3_aa: CASSPTVGRGGTEAFF